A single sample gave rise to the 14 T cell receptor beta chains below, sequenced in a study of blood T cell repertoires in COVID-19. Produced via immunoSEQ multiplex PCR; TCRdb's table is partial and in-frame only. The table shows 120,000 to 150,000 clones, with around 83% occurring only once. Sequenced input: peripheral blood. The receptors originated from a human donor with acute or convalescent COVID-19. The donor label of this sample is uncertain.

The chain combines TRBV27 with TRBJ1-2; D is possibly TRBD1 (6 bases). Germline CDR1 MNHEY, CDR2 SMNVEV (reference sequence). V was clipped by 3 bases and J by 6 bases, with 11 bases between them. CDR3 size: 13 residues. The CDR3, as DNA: TGTGCCAGCAGTTTTTCCCAGGGGCATGGCTACACCTTC. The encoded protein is CASSFSQGHGYTF.

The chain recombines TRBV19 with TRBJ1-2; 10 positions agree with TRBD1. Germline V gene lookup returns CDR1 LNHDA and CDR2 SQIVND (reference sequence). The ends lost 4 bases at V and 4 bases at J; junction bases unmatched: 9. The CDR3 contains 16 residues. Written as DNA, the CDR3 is TGTGCCAGTAGTACCTCAGACAGGGGGCGAGGCTATGGCTACACCTTC. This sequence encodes CASSTSDRGRGYGYTF.

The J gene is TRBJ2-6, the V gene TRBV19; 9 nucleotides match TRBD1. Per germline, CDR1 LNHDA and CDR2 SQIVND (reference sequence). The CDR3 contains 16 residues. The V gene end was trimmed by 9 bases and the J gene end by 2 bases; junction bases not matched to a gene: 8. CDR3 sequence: CARTRWDRAGANVLTF. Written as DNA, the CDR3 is TGTGCCAGAACGCGCTGGGACAGGGCTGGGGCCAACGTCCTGACTTTC.

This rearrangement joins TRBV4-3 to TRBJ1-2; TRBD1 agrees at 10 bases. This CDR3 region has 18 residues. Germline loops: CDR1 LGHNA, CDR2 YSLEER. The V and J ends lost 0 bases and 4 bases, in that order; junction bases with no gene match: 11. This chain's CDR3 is CASSQDAGQGVGGYGYTF. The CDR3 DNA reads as TGCGCCAGCAGCCAAGATGCCGGACAGGGGGTTGGTGGCTATGGCTACACCTTC.

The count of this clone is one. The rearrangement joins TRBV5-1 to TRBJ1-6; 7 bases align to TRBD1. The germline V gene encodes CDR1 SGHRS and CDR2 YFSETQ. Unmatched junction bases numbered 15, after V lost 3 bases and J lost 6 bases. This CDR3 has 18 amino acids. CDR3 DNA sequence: TGCGCCAGCAGCTCGAATGTGTACCTCCGGGACAGTAATTCACCCCTCCACTTT. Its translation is CASSSNVYLRDSNSPLHF.

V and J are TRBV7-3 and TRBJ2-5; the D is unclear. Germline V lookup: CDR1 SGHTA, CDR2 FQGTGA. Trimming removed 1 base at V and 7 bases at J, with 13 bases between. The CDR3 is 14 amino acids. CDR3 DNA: TGTGCCAGCAGCTTAAGCGGCGGAGAAGCGACCCAGTACTTC. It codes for CASSLSGGEATQYF. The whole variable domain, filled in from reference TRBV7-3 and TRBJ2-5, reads GAGVSQTPSNKVTEKGKYVELRCDPISGHTALYWYRQSLGQGPEFLIYFQGTGAADDSGLPNDRFFAVRPEGSVSTLKIQRTERGDSAVYLCASSLSGGEATQYFGPGTRLLVL.

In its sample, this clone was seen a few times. CDR3 nucleotides: TGTGCCAGCAGCTTACGCGGGAATAAAGATACGCAGTATTTT. It is translated as CASSLRGNKDTQYF. The genes are TRBV7-8 and TRBJ2-3; TRBD2 is a possible D gene (6 bases). V was trimmed by 2 bases and J by 5 bases, leaving 11 bases between them. Germline V lookup: CDR1 SGHVS, CDR2 FQNEAQ. The CDR3 length is 14 residues. Using reference TRBV7-8 and TRBJ2-3 for the parts outside the CDR3, the full variable domain is GAGVSQSPRYKVAKRGQDVALRCDPISGHVSLFWYQQALGQGPEFLTYFQNEAQLDKSGLPSDRFFAERPEGSVSTLKIQRTQQEDSAVYLCASSLRGNKDTQYFGPGTRLTVL.

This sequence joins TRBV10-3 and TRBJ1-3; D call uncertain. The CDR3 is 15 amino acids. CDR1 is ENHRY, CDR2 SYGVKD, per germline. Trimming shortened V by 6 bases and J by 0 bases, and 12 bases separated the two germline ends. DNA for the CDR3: TGTGCCATCAGCAACAGTGCTAACTCTGGAAACACCATATATTTT. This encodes CAISNSANSGNTIYF.

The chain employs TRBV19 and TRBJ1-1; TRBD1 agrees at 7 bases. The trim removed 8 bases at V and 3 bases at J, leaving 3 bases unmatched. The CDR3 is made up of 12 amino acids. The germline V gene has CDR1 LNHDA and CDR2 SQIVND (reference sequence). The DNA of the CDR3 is TGTGCCAGTTTGGGACAGTACACTGAAGCTTTCTTT. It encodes CASLGQYTEAFF.

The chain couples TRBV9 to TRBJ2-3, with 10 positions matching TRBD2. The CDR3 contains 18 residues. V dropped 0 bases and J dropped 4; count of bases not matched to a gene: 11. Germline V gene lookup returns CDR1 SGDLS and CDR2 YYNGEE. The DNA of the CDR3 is TGTGCCAGCAGCGTAGAGGCTAGCGGGAGCTGGGGCGCAGATACGCAGTATTTT. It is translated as CASSVEASGSWGADTQYF.

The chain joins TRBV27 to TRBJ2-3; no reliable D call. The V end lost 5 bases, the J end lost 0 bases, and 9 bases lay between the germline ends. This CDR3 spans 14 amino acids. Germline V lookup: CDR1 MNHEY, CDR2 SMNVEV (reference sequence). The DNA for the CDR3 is TGTGCCAGCAGTATTGGGCCCAGCACAGATACGCAGTATTTT. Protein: CASSIGPSTDTQYF.

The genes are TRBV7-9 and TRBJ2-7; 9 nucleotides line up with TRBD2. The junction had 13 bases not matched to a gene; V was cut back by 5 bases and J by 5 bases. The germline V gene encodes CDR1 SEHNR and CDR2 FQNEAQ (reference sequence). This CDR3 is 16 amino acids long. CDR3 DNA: TGTGCCAGCAGCCCAGCGGCGGGAGGGCCAAGCAACGAGCAGTACGTC. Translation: CASSPAAGGPSNEQYV.

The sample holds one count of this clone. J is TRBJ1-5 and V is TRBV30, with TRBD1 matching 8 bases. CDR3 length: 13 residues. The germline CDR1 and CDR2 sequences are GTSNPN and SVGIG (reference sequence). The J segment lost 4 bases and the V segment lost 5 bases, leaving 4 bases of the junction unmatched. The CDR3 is CAWSGTGNQPQHF. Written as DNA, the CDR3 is TGTGCCTGGTCCGGGACAGGTAATCAGCCCCAGCATTTT.

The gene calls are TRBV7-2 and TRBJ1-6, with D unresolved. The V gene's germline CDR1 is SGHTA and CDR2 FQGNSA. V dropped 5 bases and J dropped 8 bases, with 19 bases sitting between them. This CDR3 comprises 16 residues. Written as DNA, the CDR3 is TGTGCCAGCAGCACTAATACTCCGGGGTCACATTCACCCCTCCACTTT. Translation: CASSTNTPGSHSPLHF. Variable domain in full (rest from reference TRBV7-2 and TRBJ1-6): GAGVSQSPSNKVTEKGKDVELRCDPISGHTALYWYRQSLGQGLEFLIYFQGNSAPDKSGLPSDRFSAERTGGSVSTLTIQRTQQEDSAVYLCASSTNTPGSHSPLHFGNGTRLTVT.